The clone carrying this T cell receptor (beta chain) was seen a few times. Its antigen is unknown. Trimming at V came to 4 bases and at J to 0 bases, leaving 4 bases not matched to a gene. This CDR3 contains 15 residues. From germline, CDR1 is LGHNA and CDR2 YSLEER. The sample belongs to a study of PD-1 blockade in mismatch repair-deficient tumors. Study summary: Patients had around 11 mismatch repair-deficient cancer types and were previously treated and progressing.

The TCR-sequenced patients were a few responders to pembrolizumab. Overall study findings and caveats: Tumor-resident clones, often undetectable pretreatment in blood, expanded then contracted after pembrolizumab.

The data were produced by immunoSEQ multiplex PCR, yet TCRdb's version contains in-frame clones alone and is incomplete. The sample consists of about 130,000 clones, approximately 91% of them appearing once. The material was peripheral blood, obtained 72 weeks after starting pembrolizumab. The receptor comes from an adult with mismatch repair-deficient cancer. The chain has TRBV4-3 and TRBJ2-3; the match to TRBD1 covers 7 bases. The CDR3 region has the DNA TGCGCCAGCAGCCCTTACAGGGGTAGCACAGATACGCAGTATTTT. Its protein is CASSPYRGSTDTQYF.